Each of the 17 T cell receptor beta chains below was sequenced from the same sample in a study of blood T cell repertoires in COVID-19. Here immunoSEQ multiplex PCR was the method, and the copy in TCRdb shows in-frame clones only, minus some. The sample consists of over 30,000 clones, 83% of them appearing once. Sequenced input: peripheral blood. The source of these receptors is a man in his fifties with acute or convalescent COVID-19.

This sequence joins TRBV3-1 (or the pseudogene TRBV3-2) and TRBJ1-1; 7 bases are shared with TRBD1. CDR3 length: 13 residues. The trim removed 11 bases at V and 2 bases at J, leaving 8 bases unmatched. Germline-derived CDR1 and CDR2 are LGHDT and YNNKEL (reference sequence). The CDR3 region is CAVRQGFNTEAFF. In nucleotides, the CDR3 is TGTGCCGTACGACAGGGCTTTAACACTGAAGCTTTCTTT.

V gene TRBV5-1 combines with J gene TRBJ2-1; TRBD2 matches at 9 bases. The CDR3 has 14 residues. V trimming: 2 bases; J trimming: 6 bases; junction bases outside the gene matches: 3. In germline, CDR1 is SGHRS, CDR2 YFSETQ. The CDR3 protein is CASSFLAGSNEQFF. The CDR3 region has the DNA TGCGCCAGCAGCTTTCTAGCGGGAAGCAATGAGCAGTTCTTC.

The chain recombines TRBV28 with TRBJ1-1; no firm D call. Deletions cut 8 bases from V and 6 bases from J, with 10 bases between. Germline V CDR1 and CDR2: MDHEN, SYDVKM. There are 11 residues in the CDR3. The CDR3, as DNA: TGTGCCAGCGCAATAGCGTCTGAAGCTTTCTTT. It translates to CASAIASEAFF.

This clone was seen only a few times. This chain connects TRBV6-1 to TRBJ1-1; D might be TRBD1 (5 bases). CDR1 and CDR2 from the germline V gene are MNHNS and SASEGT. Deletions cut 0 bases from V and 1 base from J, with 9 bases between. CDR3 length: 15 amino acids. CDR3 in amino acids: CASSEAHRPNTEAFF. The CDR3 coding sequence is TGTGCCAGCAGTGAAGCGCACAGGCCGAACACTGAAGCTTTCTTT.

The chain has TRBV5-1 and TRBJ2-5; 10 bases align to TRBD1. Germline V lookup: CDR1 SGHRS, CDR2 YFSETQ. The CDR3 covers 15 residues. V shed 3 bases, J shed 5 bases, and the junction held 7 bases outside the gene matches. The CDR3 nucleotides are TGCGCCAGCAGCTCGGTGGGACAGGGGTGGGAGACCCAGTACTTC. Translating gives CASSSVGQGWETQYF.

The J gene is TRBJ2-7, the V gene TRBV12-5; 9 positions agree with TRBD1. The J segment lost 1 base and the V segment lost 5 bases, leaving 3 bases of the junction unmatched. The CDR3 has 14 amino acids. Germline V lookup: CDR1 LGHNT, CDR2 FRNRAP. Here the CDR3 DNA reads TGTGCTAGTGGTCCGGGACAGGGATCCTACGAGCAGTACTTC. Amino acids: CASGPGQGSYEQYF.

The V and J genes are TRBV28 and TRBJ2-1; D may be TRBD1 (7 bases). V was shortened by 2 bases and J by 7 bases, with 15 bases between the two germline ends. From germline, CDR1 is MDHEN and CDR2 SYDVKM. This CDR3 spans 15 amino acids. CDR3 in amino acids: CASSLQRQGGNEQFF. CDR3 bases: TGTGCCAGCAGTTTACAAAGGCAGGGGGGAAATGAGCAGTTCTTC.

The table lists this clone with a few counts. The rearrangement joins TRBV12-2 to TRBJ2-5; the table calls TRBD1, which could not be checked here. TRBV12-2 represents a pseudogene. The CDR3 is made up of 14 amino acids. The CDR3 protein is CASHMGRNLGTQYF. The CDR3 region has the DNA TGTGCAAGTCACATGGGGCGGAACCTCGGGACCCAGTACTTC.

V is TRBV7-6 and J is TRBJ2-3, with 8 bases aligning to TRBD2. Germline V CDR1 and CDR2: SGHVS, FNYEAQ. V shed 5 bases and J 3 bases; nucleotides not matched to a gene: 19. The CDR3 totals 19 residues. Written as DNA, the CDR3 is TGTGCCAGCAGCCCCGGTACTATCGGACAAGCGGGAGTTACAGATACGCAGTATTTT. As protein: CASSPGTIGQAGVTDTQYF.

The chain is built from TRBV5-6 and TRBJ2-7; TRBD1 aligns across 9 bases. CDR1 is SGHDT and CDR2 is YYEEEE in the germline V gene. Trimming took 4 bases from V and 4 from J; bases not matched to a gene: 6. The CDR3 sequence is 14 residues long. Written as DNA, the CDR3 is TGTGCCAGCAGCATCGGACAGGGGAGGTACGAGCAGTACTTC. It specifies CASSIGQGRYEQYF.

As DNA, the CDR3 is TGCGCCAGCAGCCAAAACGGGGGGGGGACCTACGAGCAGTACTTC. Its translation: CASSQNGGGTYEQYF. The gene calls are TRBV4-1 and TRBJ2-7; 8 positions match TRBD2. The CDR3 totals 15 residues. CDR1 MGHRA and CDR2 YSYEKL come from the germline V gene. After removal of 2 bases from V and 2 bases from J, the junction contained 5 bases not matched to a gene.

The genes are TRBV25-1 and TRBJ1-3; 7 bases fit TRBD1. Germline V gives CDR1 MGHDK, CDR2 SYGVNS. This CDR3 has 12 amino acids. Germline trimming cut 7 bases from V and 4 bases from J; bases unmatched to any gene: 1. CDR3 in DNA: TGTGCCAGCAAGGGACAGGGAAACACCATATATTTT. Protein: CASKGQGNTIYF.

This clone was recorded only once. V gene TRBV19 combines with J gene TRBJ1-3; no clear D. V was pared by 6 bases and J by 1 base, with 7 bases between. Germline CDR1 LNHDA, CDR2 SQIVND (reference sequence). The CDR3 loop spans 13 amino acids. CDR3 DNA sequence: TGTGCCAGTAGGGCCCAATCTGGAAACACCATATATTTT. It codes for CASRAQSGNTIYF.

This clone was counted only a few times. V is TRBV7-9 and J is TRBJ1-3, with 7 bases lining up with TRBD1. The CDR3 has 17 amino acids. V lost 0 bases and J lost 0; bases outside the gene matches: 5. CDR1 and CDR2 (germline): SEHNR, FQNEAQ (reference sequence). CDR3 sequence reads: CASSLARQGHSGNTIYF. The CDR3 DNA reads as TGTGCCAGCAGCTTAGCGAGACAGGGCCACTCTGGAAACACCATATATTTT.

The J gene is TRBJ2-1, the V gene TRBV5-4; TRBD2 matches at 7 bases. The ends lost 5 bases at V and 8 bases at J; junction bases unmatched: 4. The CDR3 spans 12 residues. Germline V gene sequence: CDR1 SGHNT, CDR2 YYREEE (reference sequence). The CDR3 region has the DNA TGTGCCAGCAGTAGGACTAGGGATGAGCAGTTCTTC. It translates to CASSRTRDEQFF.

This chain connects TRBV4-1 to TRBJ2-7, with 9 bases that match TRBD2. CDR1 and CDR2 from the germline V gene are MGHRA and YSYEKL. The CDR3 is 15 residues long. Losses at the gene ends were 4 bases for V and 4 bases for J; bases not matched to a gene: 8. The CDR3: CASSRGAGGRYEQYF. The CDR3 DNA sequence: TGCGCCAGCAGCCGCGGCGCGGGGGGGCGGTACGAGCAGTACTTC.

The V gene is TRBV28, the J gene TRBJ1-2; D unresolved. The CDR3 sequence is 17 residues long. V was cut by 3 bases and J by 4 bases, with 21 bases left in between. Germline assignment: CDR1 MDHEN and CDR2 SYDVKM. The CDR3 sequence is CASSLTTTGSPSYGYTF. CDR3 in DNA: TGTGCCAGCAGTTTGACCACGACCGGGTCTCCGTCCTATGGCTACACCTTC.